The following is a T cell receptor (beta chain) sequence with its context. This sample stems from a study of cytomegalovirus exposure and HLA in healthy donors. Measured with immunoSEQ multiplex PCR; TCRdb has only the in-frame clones, and not every one. The sample holds roughly 56,000 clones; 89% are singletons and the top ten take around 15%. The CDR3 has 14 residues. CDR1 is MDHEN and CDR2 is SYDVKM in the germline V gene. Trimming cost V 6 bases and J 5 bases; bases outside gene matches: 7. The sequenced sample consisted of PBMCs. V and J are TRBV28 and TRBJ1-2, with 9 bases identical to TRBD1. The receptor comes from a woman aged 18-29 years in good health and CMV-seronegative. This chain's CDR3 is CASRNPDRGYGYTF. Here the CDR3 DNA reads TGTGCCAGCAGGAATCCGGACAGGGGTTATGGCTACACCTTC.